This T cell receptor (beta chain) stems from a study of T cells in localized non-small cell lung cancer. Study findings and constraints: Clonality of T cells reached its maximum in uninvolved adjacent lung, surpassing tumor. Because researchers sequenced only one region of the tumor, heterogeneity is still possible. Overall survival was longer when the density of T cells in the blood was higher. Turning up in adjacent lung were a median around 60 of the top 100 tumor clones.

Data came from immunoSEQ multiplex PCR; TCRdb stores just in-frame clones and leaves some out. Among 20,000 to 25,000 clones, roughly 90% were seen once, and the ten largest hold 5.5% to 8%. This clone was detected a few times. Its matching antigen is unknown. The germline V gene encodes CDR1 SGHNT and CDR2 YYREEE (reference sequence). The CDR3 consists of 16 residues. V lost 1 base, J lost 8 bases, and 22 bases lay in between. This TCR was sampled from a male donor at least 60 years old with stage I squamous cell lung carcinoma. The source was peripheral blood, collected before any cancer treatment. The chain recombines TRBV5-4 with TRBJ2-7; D is perhaps TRBD2 (5 bases). CDR3 loop: CASSLLTGIVEGKQYF. CDR3 bases: TGTGCCAGCAGCTTGTTAACGGGGATAGTAGAAGGAAAGCAGTACTTC.